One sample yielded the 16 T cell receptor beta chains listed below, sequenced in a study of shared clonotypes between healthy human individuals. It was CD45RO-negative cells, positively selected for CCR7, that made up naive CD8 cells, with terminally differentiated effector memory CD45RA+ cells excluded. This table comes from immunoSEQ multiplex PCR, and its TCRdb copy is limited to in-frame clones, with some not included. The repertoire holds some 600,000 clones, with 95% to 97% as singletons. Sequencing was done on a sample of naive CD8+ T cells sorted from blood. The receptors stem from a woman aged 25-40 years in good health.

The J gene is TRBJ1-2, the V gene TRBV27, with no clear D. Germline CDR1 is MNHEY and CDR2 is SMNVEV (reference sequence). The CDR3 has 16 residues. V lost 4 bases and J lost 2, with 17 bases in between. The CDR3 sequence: CASSWRGVDGNYGYTF. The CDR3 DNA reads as TGTGCCAGCAGTTGGCGGGGAGTCGACGGAAACTATGGCTACACCTTC.

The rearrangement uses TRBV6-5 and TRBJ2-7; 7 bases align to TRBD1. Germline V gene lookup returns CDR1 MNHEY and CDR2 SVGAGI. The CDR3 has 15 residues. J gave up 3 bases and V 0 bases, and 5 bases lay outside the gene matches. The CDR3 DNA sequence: TGTGCCAGCAGTTACTCGAAGACAGGGAGCTACGAGCAGTACTTC. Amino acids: CASSYSKTGSYEQYF.

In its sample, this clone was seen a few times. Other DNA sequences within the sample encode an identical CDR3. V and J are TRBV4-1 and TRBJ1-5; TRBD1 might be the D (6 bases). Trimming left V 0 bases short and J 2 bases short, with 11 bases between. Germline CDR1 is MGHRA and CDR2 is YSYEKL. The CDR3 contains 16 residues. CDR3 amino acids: CASSQEGSGGNQPQHF. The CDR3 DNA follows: TGCGCCAGCAGCCAAGAAGGTTCAGGGGGCAATCAGCCCCAGCATTTT.

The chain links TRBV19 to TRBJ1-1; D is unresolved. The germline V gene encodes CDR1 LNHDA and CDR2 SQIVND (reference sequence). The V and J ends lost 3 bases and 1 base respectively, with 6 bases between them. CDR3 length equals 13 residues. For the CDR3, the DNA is TGTGCCAGTAGTATTGTCTCGAACACTGAAGCTTTCTTT. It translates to CASSIVSNTEAFF.

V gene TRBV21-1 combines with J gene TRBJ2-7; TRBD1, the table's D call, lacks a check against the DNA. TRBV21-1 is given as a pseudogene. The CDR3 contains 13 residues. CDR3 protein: CASSNRGSTEQYF. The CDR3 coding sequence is TGTGCCAGCAGCAACAGGGGAAGTACCGAGCAGTACTTC.

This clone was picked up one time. For the CDR3, the DNA is TGTGCCAGCAGCTTAGGCGGACTAGCGGGAACGGTTGAGCAGTTCTTC. Its protein is CASSLGGLAGTVEQFF. This sequence joins TRBV7-8 and TRBJ2-1; 12 bases align to TRBD2. Germline-derived CDR1 and CDR2 are SGHVS and FQNEAQ. V shed 1 base, J shed 9 bases, and the junction held 7 bases outside the gene matches. The length of the CDR3 is 16 residues.

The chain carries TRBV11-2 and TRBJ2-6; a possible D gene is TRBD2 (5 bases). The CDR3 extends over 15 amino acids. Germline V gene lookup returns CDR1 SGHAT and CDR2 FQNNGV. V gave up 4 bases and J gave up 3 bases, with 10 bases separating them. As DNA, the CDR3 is TGTGCCAGCAGCTCTACACGGGATGGGGCCAACGTCCTGACTTTC. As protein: CASSSTRDGANVLTF.

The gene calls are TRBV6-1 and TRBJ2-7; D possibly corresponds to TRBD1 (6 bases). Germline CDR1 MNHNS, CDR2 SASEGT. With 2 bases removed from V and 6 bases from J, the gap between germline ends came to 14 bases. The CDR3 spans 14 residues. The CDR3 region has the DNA TGTGCCAGCAGTGAACCGGGACATGGGGGCGAGCAGTACTTC. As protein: CASSEPGHGGEQYF.

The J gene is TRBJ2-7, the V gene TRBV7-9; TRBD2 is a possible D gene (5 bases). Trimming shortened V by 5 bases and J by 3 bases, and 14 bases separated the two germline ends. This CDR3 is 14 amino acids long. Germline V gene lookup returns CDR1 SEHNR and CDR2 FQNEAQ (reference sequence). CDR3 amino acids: CASSAEDGYYEQYF. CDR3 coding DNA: TGTGCCAGCAGCGCGGAGGACGGATACTACGAGCAGTACTTC.

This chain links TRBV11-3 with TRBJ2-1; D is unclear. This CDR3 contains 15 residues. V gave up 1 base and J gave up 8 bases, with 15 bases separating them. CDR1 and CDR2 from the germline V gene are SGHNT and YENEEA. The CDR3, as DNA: TGTGCCAGCAGCTTAGGGGGTTCCTCCCTCGATGAGCAGTTCTTC. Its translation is CASSLGGSSLDEQFF.

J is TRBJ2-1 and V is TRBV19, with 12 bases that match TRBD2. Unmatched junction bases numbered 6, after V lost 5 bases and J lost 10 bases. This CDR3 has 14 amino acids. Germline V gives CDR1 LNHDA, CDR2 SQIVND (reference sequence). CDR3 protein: CASSPRLAGEEQFF. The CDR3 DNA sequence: TGTGCCAGTAGTCCTAGACTAGCGGGGGAGGAGCAGTTCTTC.

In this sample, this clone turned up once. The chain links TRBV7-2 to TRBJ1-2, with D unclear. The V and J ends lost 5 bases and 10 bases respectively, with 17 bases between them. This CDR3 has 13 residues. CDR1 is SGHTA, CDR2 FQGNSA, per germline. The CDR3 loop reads CASSPGTDRTYTF. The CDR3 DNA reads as TGTGCCAGCAGCCCCGGCACGGATAGGACCTACACCTTC. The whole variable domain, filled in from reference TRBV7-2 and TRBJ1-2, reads GAGVSQSPSNKVTEKGKDVELRCDPISGHTALYWYRQSLGQGLEFLIYFQGNSAPDKSGLPSDRFSAERTGGSVSTLTIQRTQQEDSAVYLCASSPGTDRTYTFGSGTRLTVV.

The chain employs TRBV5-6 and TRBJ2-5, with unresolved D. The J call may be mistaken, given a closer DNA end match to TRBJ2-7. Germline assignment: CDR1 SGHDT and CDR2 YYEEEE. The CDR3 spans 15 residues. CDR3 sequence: CASSLLQRDPYEQYF. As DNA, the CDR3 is TGTGCCAGCAGCTTGCTCCAGCGAGATCCCTACGAGCAGTACTTC.

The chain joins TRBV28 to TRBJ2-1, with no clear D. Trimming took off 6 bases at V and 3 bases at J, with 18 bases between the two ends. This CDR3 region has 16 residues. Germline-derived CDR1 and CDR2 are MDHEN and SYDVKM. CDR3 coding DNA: TGTGCCAGCAGAGCAAGGACGGGCGGTGACTACAATGAGCAGTTCTTC. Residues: CASRARTGGDYNEQFF.

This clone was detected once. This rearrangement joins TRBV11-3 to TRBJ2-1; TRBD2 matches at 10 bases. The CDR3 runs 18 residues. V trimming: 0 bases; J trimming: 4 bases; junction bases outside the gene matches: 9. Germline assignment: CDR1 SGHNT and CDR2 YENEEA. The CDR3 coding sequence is TGTGCCAGCAGCTTAGAAAGCGGGAGGGGCGGTCGGTACAATGAGCAGTTCTTC. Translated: CASSLESGRGGRYNEQFF.

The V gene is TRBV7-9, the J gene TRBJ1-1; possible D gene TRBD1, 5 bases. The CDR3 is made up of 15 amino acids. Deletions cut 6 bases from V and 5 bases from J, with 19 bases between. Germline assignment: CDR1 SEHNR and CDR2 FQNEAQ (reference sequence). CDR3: CASSFIKGDGTEAFF. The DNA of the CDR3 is TGTGCCAGCAGTTTCATTAAAGGGGATGGGACTGAAGCTTTCTTT.